The sequence of this T cell receptor beta chain was determined in a study of vaccination effects on CD4 cells after COVID-19. Prior to sequencing, the ViraFEST assay stimulated PBMC with viral peptide pools, which expanded the antigen-specific CD4+ T cells. Culture lasted roughly eleven days before CD4+ T cell isolation. PCR showed that the person got SARS-CoV-2 infection at some point between March and December 2020. CDR1 is SGHRS, CDR2 YFSETQ, per germline. This CDR3 region has 16 residues. Trimming stripped 5 bases from V and 4 bases from J, with 16 bases between. TCRdb's copy holds only in-frame clones and misses some; the assay was immunoSEQ multiplex PCR. The sample gives some 40,000 clones, around 73% of which show up once; about a third is in the top ten. With respect to this clone: The antigen remains unidentified.

This sample comprised CD4+ T cells from PBMCs cultured with a peptide pool, obtained before COVID-19 vaccination. The chain uses TRBV5-1 and TRBJ2-6; the D call may be TRBD1 or TRBD2 (5 bases each). This clonotype was sampled from a human donor who had a prior SARS-CoV-2 infection. The CDR3 sequence is CASRTGTNAGANVLTF. CDR3 in DNA: TGCGCCAGCAGGACCGGGACCAATGCGGGGGCCAACGTCCTGACTTTC.